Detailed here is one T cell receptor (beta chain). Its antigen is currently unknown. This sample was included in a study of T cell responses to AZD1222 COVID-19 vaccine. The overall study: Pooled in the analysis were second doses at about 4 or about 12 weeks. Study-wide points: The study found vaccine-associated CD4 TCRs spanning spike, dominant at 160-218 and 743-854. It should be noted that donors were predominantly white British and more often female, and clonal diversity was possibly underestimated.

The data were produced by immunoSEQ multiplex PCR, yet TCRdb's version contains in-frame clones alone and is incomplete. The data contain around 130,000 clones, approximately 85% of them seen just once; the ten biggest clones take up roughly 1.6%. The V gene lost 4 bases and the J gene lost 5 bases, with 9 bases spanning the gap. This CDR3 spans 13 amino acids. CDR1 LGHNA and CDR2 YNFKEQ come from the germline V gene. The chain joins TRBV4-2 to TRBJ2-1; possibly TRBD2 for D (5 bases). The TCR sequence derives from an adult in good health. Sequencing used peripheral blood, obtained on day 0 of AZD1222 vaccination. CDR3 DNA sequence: TGTGCCAGCAGCCCCGGACTGCACAATGAGCAGTTCTTC. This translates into CASSPGLHNEQFF.